The clone carrying this TCR beta chain occurred many times. The antigen is not known. From germline, CDR1 is DFQATT and CDR2 SNEGSKA (reference sequence). Trimming pared 2 bases from V and 5 bases from J, leaving 4 bases between. The CDR3 has 11 residues. This sample was taken from a study of T cells after yellow fever vaccination. The wider study: With SMART-Seq v4 Ultra Low Input, the fractions containing low cell numbers were prepared.

TCRdb re-called the 5' RACE reads through MiXCR, storing one row per CDR3 protein. The data contain 300,000 or so distinct CDR3 sequences, roughly 13% of them singletons. Study-level findings and limits: Overall, a small share of clonotypes was seen in both CD4 and CD8 compartments. Post-booster reappearance was seen for most primary-vaccination clones (just under 97% CD4, around 90% CD8).

The sample was CD4+ T cells sorted from PBMCs, taken 45 days after the yellow fever booster vaccination. The sequence was obtained from a man in his thirties or forties who received the YFV17D yellow fever vaccine. The chain combines TRBV20-1 with TRBJ2-1; D not certain. The CDR3 region is CSARLDNEQFF. CDR3 sequence (DNA): TGCAGTGCTAGACTCGACAATGAGCAGTTCTTC.